This T cell receptor beta chain stems from a study of blood T cell repertoires in COVID-19. Study-wide background: Samples came from the United States, Italy and Spain, spanning acute and convalescent COVID-19.

CDR3 length: 14 amino acids. The ends were cut back, 3 bases at V and 3 bases at J, with 9 bases in the middle. Germline V CDR1 and CDR2: KGHSH, LQKENI. This clone was observed many times. Study processing details: Reference gene primer amplification yielded estimated nucleated cell counts. Produced via immunoSEQ multiplex PCR; TCRdb's table is partial and in-frame only. V and J calls and clone size are those listed in that table; D and trimming were worked out from the DNA. Seen here are 150,000 to 200,000 clones, under 85% observed once, and the top ten hold about 6.9%. The specimen sequenced was peripheral blood. The TCR was taken from a man of 80 years or more with COVID-19, enrolled during active disease. The chain combines TRBV18 with TRBJ1-5, with D unresolved. The CDR3 DNA reads as TGTGCCAGCTCACCGCGGGCCGTCAATCAGCCCCAGCATTTT. Translating gives CASSPRAVNQPQHF.